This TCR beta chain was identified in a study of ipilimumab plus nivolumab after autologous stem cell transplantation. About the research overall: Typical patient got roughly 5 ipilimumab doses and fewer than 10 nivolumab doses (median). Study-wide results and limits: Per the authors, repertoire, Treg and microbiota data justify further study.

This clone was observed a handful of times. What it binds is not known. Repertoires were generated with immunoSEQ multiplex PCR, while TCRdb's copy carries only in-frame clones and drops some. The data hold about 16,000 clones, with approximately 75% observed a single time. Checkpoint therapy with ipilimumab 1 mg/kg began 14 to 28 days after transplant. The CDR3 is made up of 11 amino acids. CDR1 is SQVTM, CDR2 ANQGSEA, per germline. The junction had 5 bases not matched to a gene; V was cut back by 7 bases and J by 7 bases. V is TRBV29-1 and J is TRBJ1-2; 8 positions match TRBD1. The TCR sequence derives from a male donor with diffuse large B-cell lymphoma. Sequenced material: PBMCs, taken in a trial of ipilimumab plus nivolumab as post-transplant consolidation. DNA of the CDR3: TGCAGCGCTGGACAGGGTAGTGGCTACACCTTC. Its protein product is CSAGQGSGYTF.